This T cell receptor (beta chain) comes out of a study of a mutant IDH1 vaccine in newly diagnosed glioma. Overall study context: Treated individuals were approximately 62% male and roughly 40% female, averaging 40.4 years of age. Previous treatment comprised radiotherapy, temozolomide, or both, mostly both. Study-level results: Changes in top peripheral clonotypes did not appear linked to pseudoprogression.

CDR1 is SGHNT and CDR2 is YYREEE in the germline V gene (reference sequence). The CDR3 has 15 residues. The V and J ends lost 2 bases and 0 bases, in that order; junction bases with no gene match: 5. Generated by immunoSEQ multiplex PCR, the TCRdb table keeps only in-frame clones and is missing some. The sample has about 88,000 clones, approximately 80% seen once. A note on this clone: Its matching antigen is unknown.

Regarding time point: baseline, week 1 (first vaccination visit). Treatment here: pre-vaccination baseline after standard-of-care therapy. The donors had new WHO grade 3 or 4 astrocytomas; these were IDH1-mutant and ATRX-lost. The sequence derives from a man in his forties with glioma. Some clones in this sample may be carry-over from other donors' samples. The sequenced sample was PBMCs, obtained from a glioma patient treated with radiotherapy, temozolomide or both. The chain uses TRBV5-4 and TRBJ2-7; 7 bases match TRBD1. CDR3 in amino acids: CASSLGTVSSYEQYF. The CDR3 DNA is TGTGCCAGCAGCTTAGGGACAGTTAGCTCCTACGAGCAGTACTTC.